This TCR beta chain was sequenced during a study of T cell responses to AZD1222 COVID-19 vaccine (dated by TCRdb to the early 2020s). Notes on the research overall: AZD1222 recipients with second doses at about 4 weeks or about 12 weeks were pooled, because spike-specific TCR depth and breadth did not differ between schedules. TCR sequencing covered fewer than 250 trial participants: some 210 given two doses of AZD1222 and 26 given two doses of MenACWY control vaccine. Trial participants were enrolled by age into 18-55, 56-69 and 70-plus year subgroups, with about 150, 27 and 61 TCR-sequenced participants respectively.

In regard to this clone: The antigen it recognizes is unknown. Base qualities are not provided; no much larger clone lies one nucleotide away.

The germline ends are 14 bases apart after V is trimmed by 7 bases and J by 0 bases. CDR1 and CDR2 (SGHRS, YFSETQ) derive from the germline V gene. From the cysteine through the phenylalanine, the CDR3 covers 15 amino acids. The kept DNA is CDR3 alone, 45 bases in frame from the first base. The CDR3 regions of human TCRbeta chains were analyzed by immunosequencing. The published analysis was carried out like this. TCRs in the repertoires were matched against a reference library of SARS-CoV-2-specific TCRs that had been generated with the MIRA antigen-specificity platform. Breadth was defined as the fraction of unique TCRs that were SARS-CoV-2-associated. Depth was defined as the fraction of total T cells that were SARS-CoV-2-associated. Each spike-specific TCR was assigned to its reactive spike region and to a CD4 or CD8 class using the MIRA data. Log10-transformed breadth and depth values were compared by one-way ANOVA with Sidak's multiple comparisons tests. TCRdb carries this immuneACCESS record with in-frame sequences only. Its versions omit some clonotypes, under half of them owing to an unresolved V gene in the studies checked, with the rest unexplained. V, J and clone size reflect that table, while D and trimming were determined from the DNA. Counted in this sample were 150,000 or so clones; about 91% of them appeared once. The ten top clones hold 1.1% to 1.5% of the sample.

Summary of the overall study and its limitations: In the small 56-69-year group, the increase in depth fell short of significance, most likely because of low power. Spike-specific TCR breadth and depth rose significantly after two AZD1222 doses compared with day 0 and with MenACWY recipients. Nearly half of unique spike-specific TCRs reportedly recognized epitopes outside regions mutated in the B.1.351 and B.1.1.7 variants. Conclusions about previously exposed vaccinees were limited because only six AZD1222 recipients were SARS-CoV-2 seropositive at baseline. No day 14 peak-response samples were available, so repertoires were characterized only after the peak T cell response. Participants were mostly white British, with more females than males. The authors suggested clonal diversity may have been underestimated. The whole spike protein was spanned by vaccine-associated CD4 TCRs, and dominant responses were seen in regions 160-218 and 743-854.

What this sample's time point label stands for: baseline before first vaccination. Vaccinee samples came from UK trials COV001 and COV002, including a single-blind randomized controlled phase 2/3 trial of AZD1222 (ChAdOx1 nCoV-19) in healthy adults. For TCRbeta chain sequencing, PBMC samples were collected from trial participants at day 0 and at day 28 after the second dose. The specimen was peripheral blood, collected on day 0 of AZD1222 vaccination. The rearranged segments are TRBV5-1 and TRBJ1-5, with no D gene named confidently. The receptor comes from an adult in good health. The CDR3 reads as follows: CASRRTAYSNQPQHF. The DNA is TGCGCCAGCCGTAGGACCGCATATAGCAATCAGCCCCAGCATTTT.